The clone carrying this TCR beta chain has a count of ten or more. The antigen remains unidentified. One entry per CDR3 protein results from TCRdb running MiXCR on the 5' RACE reads. The sample holds about 800,000 distinct CDR3 sequences, about 10% seen once. These data come from a study of CD8 T cells in ankylosing spondylitis. General study points: Apparently characteristic of ankylosing spondylitis blood was a TCR beta motif (eight highly homologous variants).

V shed 3 bases, J shed 6 bases, and the junction held 8 bases outside the gene matches. The CDR3 runs to 16 residues. Germline V gives CDR1 LGHDT, CDR2 YNNKEL (reference sequence). The specimen was blood, either unsorted or a sorted T cell fraction (not recorded which). This TCR was recovered from a male donor with ankylosing spondylitis. This chain joins TRBV3-1 and TRBJ1-2, with 12 positions matching TRBD1. This CDR3 reads CASSQGRGQGANGYTF. In nucleotides, the CDR3 is TGTGCCAGCAGCCAGGGACGGGGACAGGGGGCAAATGGCTACACCTTC. The full variable domain, rest sourced from reference TRBV3-1 and TRBJ1-2, is DTAVSQTPKYLVTQMGNDKSIKCEQNLGHDTMYWYKQDSKKFLKIMFSYNNKELIINETVPNRFSPKSPDKAHLNLHINSLELGDSAVYFCASSQGRGQGANGYTFGSGTRLTVV.